This T cell receptor (beta chain) was found in a study of blood T cell repertoires in COVID-19. Study-level background: Whether acute or convalescent, the COVID-19 samples came from the United States, Italy and Spain.

Symptom resolution, clearance, or two negative PCRs marked donors in Cohort 3 as recovered. The assay was immunoSEQ multiplex PCR, and TCRdb's table has in-frame clones only and misses some. The sample records approximately 270,000 clones, 70% to 90% being singletons. The sequencing input was PBMCs or T cells enriched from blood (not recorded which). The clonotype originates from a woman aged 50 to 65 who had recovered from COVID-19.

CDR3 sequence: CASSLELAGVYEQYF. The CDR3 nucleotides are TGTGCCAGCAGCTTAGAACTAGCGGGAGTATACGAGCAGTACTTC. The rearrangement joins TRBV11-2 to TRBJ2-7, with 11 positions matching TRBD2. There are 15 residues in the CDR3. The germline V gene encodes CDR1 SGHAT and CDR2 FQNNGV. J gave up 4 bases and V 0 bases, and 2 bases lay outside the gene matches.